This TCR beta chain was sequenced during a study of cytomegalovirus exposure and HLA in healthy donors. Across the whole study: HLA-typed donors were the source of approximately 80 million unique TCRs held in an early data release. Study-wide results and limits: The productive fraction for most TCR beta V segments was about 90% or about 30% in an earlier analysis. A link between a missense DCLRE1C variant and TCR beta V- and J-gene trimming emerged from a later analysis.

This clone was observed a handful of times. Its specificity is unknown. Trimming took 6 bases from V and 5 from J; bases not matched to a gene: 8. The CDR3 has 15 amino acids. Germline CDR1 is MDHEN and CDR2 is SYDVKM. Vbeta (60) and Jbeta (13) primers were used in the PCR. Generated by immunoSEQ multiplex PCR, the TCRdb table keeps only in-frame clones and is missing some. The table lists about 170,000 clones, around 79% of them singletons. The V and J genes are TRBV28 and TRBJ2-7; 12 positions match TRBD2. The clonotype comes from a woman in her forties or fifties in good health and CMV-seropositive. The sequenced sample consisted of PBMCs. The CDR3 here is CASSPSGGAVDEQYF. CDR3 in DNA: TGTGCCAGCAGCCCTAGCGGGGGGGCCGTCGACGAGCAGTACTTC.